This T cell receptor (beta chain) is drawn from a study of blood T cell repertoires in COVID-19. Overall study context: Whether acute or convalescent, the COVID-19 samples came from the United States, Italy and Spain. PBMCs, B-cell-depleted T cells, or T cells were the source of the cDNA or gDNA that made up the material.

In the study's own analysis: Reference gene primers were amplified, and this amplification served to estimate nucleated cell counts. Produced via immunoSEQ multiplex PCR; TCRdb's table is partial and in-frame only. The V and J calls and clone size are taken from that table; D and trimming were inferred from the DNA. The repertoire holds 250,000 to 300,000 clones, with 86% as singletons. The germline V gene encodes CDR1 LGHDT and CDR2 YNNKEL (reference sequence). V was cut by 2 bases and J by 3 bases, with 7 bases left in between. CDR3 size: 13 residues. This TCR was recovered from a man aged 25-45 years with active or convalescent COVID-19. The V and J genes are TRBV3-1 (or the pseudogene TRBV3-2) and TRBJ1-1; weak D call: TRBD1 (6 bases). Source material: peripheral blood. CDR3 in DNA: TGTGCCAGCAGCCAATACAGGGACACTGAAGCTTTCTTT. Encoded protein: CASSQYRDTEAFF.